Shown below are 17 T cell receptor beta chains from a single sample sequenced in a study of beta chain features in type 1 diabetes. These receptors' antigens are unknown. Since all of the isolated RNA was reverse transcribed, expressed TCRB transcripts were what got sequenced. Some clones are missing from TCRdb's copy, which holds only in-frame ones; the method was immunoSEQ multiplex PCR. The data contain under 200,000 clones, 8% to 8.5% of them singletons. Study-level results: The study found moderately but significantly shorter TCRB CDR3s in all four CD4+ subsets of Type 1 diabetes patients.

Specimen: central memory CD4+ T cells from blood. These receptor sequences come from a woman aged 18-29 years with type 1 diabetes.

J is TRBJ1-5 and V is TRBV27; weak D call: TRBD1 (6 bases). The ends were cut back, 2 bases at V and 1 base at J, with 9 bases in the middle. This CDR3 is built from 15 residues. The germline gives CDR1 MNHEY, CDR2 SMNVEV (reference sequence). The CDR3 DNA follows: TGTGCCAGCAGTTTAACAGGGTGGAGCAATCAGCCCCAGCATTTT. It encodes CASSLTGWSNQPQHF.

This clone was counted between two and nine times. The V and J genes are TRBV11-2 and TRBJ1-1; D ambiguous. CDR3 length: 13 amino acids. Trimming removed 5 bases from V and 3 bases from J, with 10 bases in between. The germline V gene has CDR1 SGHAT and CDR2 FQNNGV. DNA for the CDR3: TGTGCCAGCAGCCCAGGAAGGCACACTGAAGCTTTCTTT. Protein product: CASSPGRHTEAFF.

The chain combines TRBV5-4 with TRBJ2-2; weak D call: TRBD2 (6 bases). CDR3 length: 16 residues. Trimming shortened V by 4 bases and J by 10 bases, and 23 bases separated the two germline ends. Germline V CDR1 and CDR2: SGHNT, YYREEE (reference sequence). The CDR3 DNA reads TGTGCCAGCAGCCCCGGACCCAATAGGGAGGAGGTGGAGCTGTTTTTT. Protein sequence: CASSPGPNREEVELFF.

As to this clone: A junction boundary mismatches the germline segment, possibly from a read error. DNA of the CDR3: TGTGCCAGCAGCCAAGATCTTACTACTAACGAAAAACTGTTTTTT. It specifies CASSQDLTTNEKLFF. The rearrangement joins TRBV4-2 to TRBJ1-4; D is undetermined. This CDR3 spans 15 amino acids. Looked up from germline, CDR1 is LGHNA and CDR2 is YNFKEQ.

The chain combines TRBV5-1 with TRBJ2-3; D may be TRBD2 (6 bases). V was trimmed by 4 bases and J by 3 bases, leaving 18 bases between them. CDR3 length: 16 amino acids. Germline CDR1 reads SGHRS; CDR2 reads YFSETQ. CDR3 nucleotides: TGCGCCAGCAGCCCGCTCGGGGGAATCGGAACAGATACGCAGTATTTT. Protein sequence: CASSPLGGIGTDTQYF.

V is TRBV15 and J is TRBJ2-3, with 7 bases aligning to TRBD2. The CDR3 is 16 amino acids. Germline V CDR1 and CDR2: LNHNV, YYDKDF (reference sequence). V lost 0 bases to trimming and J lost 5 bases; unmatched junction nucleotides: 8. As DNA, the CDR3 is TGTGCCACCAGCAGAGAGAAGCGGGGTGGCGTAGATACGCAGTATTTT. Protein sequence: CATSREKRGGVDTQYF.

This clone was picked up a small number of times. The chain carries TRBV7-6 and TRBJ2-1; 8 positions match TRBD1. Germline-derived CDR1 and CDR2 are SGHVS and FNYEAQ. V lost 5 bases, J lost 8 bases, and 5 bases stayed unmatched. The CDR3 length is 13 residues. CDR3 region: CASSPGGWYEQFF. CDR3 bases: TGTGCCAGCAGCCCAGGGGGCTGGTATGAGCAGTTCTTC.

The chain is built from TRBV15 and TRBJ2-5; unclear D gene. CDR3 length equals 14 residues. V was pared by 0 bases and J by 5 bases, with 10 bases between. CDR1 is LNHNV, CDR2 YYDKDF, per germline (reference sequence). The CDR3 bases are TGTGCCACCAGCAGAGATGTGGGCCGGGAGACCCAGTACTTC. It is translated as CATSRDVGRETQYF.

This sequence joins TRBV7-2 and TRBJ2-3; D call uncertain. Germline assignment: CDR1 SGHTA and CDR2 FQGNSA. Between the trimmed V and J ends, which lost 6 bases and 1 base, there was a span of 8 bases. The CDR3 totals 13 residues. This CDR3 is CASSPLGTDTQYF. The DNA of the CDR3 is TGTGCCAGCAGTCCTTTAGGCACAGATACGCAGTATTTT.

The V call is TRBV19, the J call TRBJ1-2; 7 bases match TRBD1. V was clipped by 4 bases and J by 5 bases; unmatched bases: 7. This CDR3 spans 14 amino acids. In germline, CDR1 is LNHDA, CDR2 SQIVND (reference sequence). The CDR3 DNA is TGTGCCAGTAGTACAACAGGGGCCTGGTATGGCTACACCTTC. This sequence encodes CASSTTGAWYGYTF.

The gene calls are TRBV29-1 and TRBJ2-3; D perhaps matches TRBD2 (5 bases). V dropped 6 bases and J dropped 2 bases, with 12 bases sitting between them. This CDR3 is built from 13 residues. In germline, CDR1 is SQVTM, CDR2 ANQGSEA. CDR3 nucleotides: TGCAGCGTAGACTCCGGGAACACAGATACGCAGTATTTT. This translates into CSVDSGNTDTQYF.

This clone came up many times. CDR3 loop: CASTSLQGDNEQFF. The CDR3 DNA reads TGTGCCAGTACCTCACTACAGGGCGACAATGAGCAGTTCTTC. J is TRBJ2-1 and V is TRBV19; D may be TRBD1 (6 bases). The germline gives CDR1 LNHDA, CDR2 SQIVND (reference sequence). V dropped 7 bases and J dropped 5 bases, with 15 bases sitting between them. This CDR3 is built from 14 residues.

The rearrangement joins TRBV11-2 to TRBJ1-5; D gene ambiguous. CDR1 and CDR2 from the germline V gene are SGHAT and FQNNGV. The CDR3 consists of 12 residues. V was clipped by 0 bases and J by 6 bases, with 3 bases between them. The CDR3 is CASSLDVQPQHF. The CDR3 DNA is TGTGCCAGCAGCTTAGACGTTCAGCCCCAGCATTTT.

This clone was found a few times. The gene calls are TRBV5-6 and TRBJ1-2; 7 bases align to TRBD1. CDR1 is SGHDT, CDR2 YYEEEE, per germline. This CDR3 region has 16 residues. The V gene end was trimmed by 1 base and the J gene end by 8 bases; junction bases not matched to a gene: 14. This chain's CDR3 is CASSLKGQALGDGYTF. DNA for the CDR3: TGTGCCAGCAGCTTGAAAGGACAGGCCCTGGGTGACGGCTACACCTTC.

At least ten counts were recorded for this clone. The V call is TRBV7-2, the J call TRBJ1-2; possibly TRBD1 for D (5 bases). There are 13 residues in the CDR3. V gave up 8 bases and J gave up 4 bases, with 14 bases separating them. Germline loops: CDR1 SGHTA, CDR2 FQGNSA. In DNA form, the CDR3 reads TGTGCCAGCCAACTTGACCAGGGCTATGGCTACACCTTC. Protein sequence: CASQLDQGYGYTF.

The chain recombines TRBV4-3 with TRBJ2-7; possible D gene TRBD1, 5 bases. Between the trimmed V and J ends, which lost 0 bases and 4 bases, there was a span of 10 bases. Germline CDR1 reads LGHNA; CDR2 reads YSLEER. The CDR3 contains 14 residues. CDR3 protein: CASSQDAGLYEQYF. CDR3 DNA: TGCGCCAGCAGCCAAGATGCAGGGTTATACGAGCAGTACTTC.

This clone was counted a few times. This rearrangement joins TRBV11-2 to TRBJ2-2; 7 bases align to TRBD1. J lost 4 bases, V lost 5 bases, and 4 bases had no gene match. The CDR3 contains 14 residues. Germline lookup yields CDR1 SGHAT and CDR2 FQNNGV. The CDR3 nucleotides read TGTGCCAGCAGCGCCCGGACAGGCACCGGGGAGCTGTTTTTT. Translating it yields CASSARTGTGELFF. Using reference TRBV11-2 and TRBJ2-2 for the parts outside the CDR3, the full variable domain is EAGVAQSPRYKIIEKRQSVAFWCNPISGHATLYWYQQILGQGPKLLIQFQNNGVVDDSQLPKDRFSAERLKGVDSTLKIQPAKLEDSAVYLCASSARTGTGELFFGEGSRLTVL.